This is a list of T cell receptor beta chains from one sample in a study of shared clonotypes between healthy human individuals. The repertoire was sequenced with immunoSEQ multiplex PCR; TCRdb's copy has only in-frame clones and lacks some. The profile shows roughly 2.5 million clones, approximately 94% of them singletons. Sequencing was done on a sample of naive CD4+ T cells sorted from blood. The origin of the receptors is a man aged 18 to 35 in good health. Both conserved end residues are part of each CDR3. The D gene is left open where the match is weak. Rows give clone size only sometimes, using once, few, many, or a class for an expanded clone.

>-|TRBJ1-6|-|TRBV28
CASSEGTIGISPLHF
TGTGCCAGCAGCGAGGGGACCATCGGGATTTCACCCCTCCACTTT
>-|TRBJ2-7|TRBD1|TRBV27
CASSFGILGQGSYEQYF
TGTGCCAGCAGTTTCGGGATACTAGGACAGGGCTCCTACGAGCAGTACTTC
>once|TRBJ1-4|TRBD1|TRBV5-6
CASSTWDSREKLFF
TGTGCCAGCAGCACCTGGGACAGCCGTGAAAAACTGTTTTTT
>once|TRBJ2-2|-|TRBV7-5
CARSLVGLAGVTGELFF
TGTGCCAGAAGCTTAGTGGGACTAGCGGGAGTGACCGGGGAGCTGTTTTTT
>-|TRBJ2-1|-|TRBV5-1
CASSLATYNEQFF
TGCGCCAGCAGCTTGGCCACTTACAATGAGCAGTTCTTC
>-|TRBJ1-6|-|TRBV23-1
CASSRQWDSPLHF
TGCGCCAGCAGTCGACAGTGGGATTCACCCCTCCACTTT
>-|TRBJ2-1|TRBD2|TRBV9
CASSASGGASYNEQFF
TGTGCCAGCAGCGCTAGCGGGGGGGCCTCCTACAATGAGCAGTTCTTC
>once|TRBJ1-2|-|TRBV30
CAWSAREGRDGYTF
TGTGCCTGGAGTGCCCGCGAGGGGAGGGATGGCTACACCTTC
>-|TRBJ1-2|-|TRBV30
CAWSATSGRGGGYTF
TGTGCCTGGAGTGCGACCTCGGGCAGGGGAGGTGGCTACACCTTC
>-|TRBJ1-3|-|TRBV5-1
CASRPVPGLSGNTIYF
TGCGCCAGCAGACCGGTACCGGGGCTGTCTGGAAACACCATATATTTT
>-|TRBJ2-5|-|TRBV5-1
CASSPGLWQYF
TGCGCCAGCAGCCCGGGACTTTGGCAGTACTTC
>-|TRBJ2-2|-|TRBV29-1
CSVGVLSNTGELFF
TGCAGCGTTGGGGTATTGTCGAACACCGGGGAGCTGTTTTTT
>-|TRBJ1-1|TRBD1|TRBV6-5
CASSYAGGVPEAFF
TGTGCCAGCAGTTACGCAGGGGGCGTCCCTGAAGCTTTCTTT
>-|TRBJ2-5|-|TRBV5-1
CASSLGQGGIQETQYF
TGCGCCAGCAGCTTGGGACAGGGAGGGATTCAAGAGACCCAGTACTTC
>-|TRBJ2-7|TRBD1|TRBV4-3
CASSPQGASYEQYF
TGCGCCAGCAGCCCCCAGGGGGCATCCTACGAGCAGTACTTC
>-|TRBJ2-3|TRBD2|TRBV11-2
CASSPGLAGGMSTDTQYF
TGTGCCAGCAGCCCGGGACTAGCGGGGGGGATGAGCACAGATACGCAGTATTTT
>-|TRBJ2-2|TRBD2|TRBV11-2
CASSLGSGGLSTGELFF
TGTGCCAGCAGCTTGGGTAGCGGGGGGCTATCCACCGGGGAGCTGTTTTTT
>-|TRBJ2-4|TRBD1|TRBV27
CASSLTGGTKNIQYF
TGTGCCAGCAGTTTAACAGGGGGGACCAAAAACATTCAGTACTTC
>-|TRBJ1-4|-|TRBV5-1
CASSLPGLGNEKLFF
TGCGCCAGCAGCCTGCCGGGGCTTGGGAATGAAAAACTGTTTTTT
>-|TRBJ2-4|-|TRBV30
CAWSVTVSGKRLNIQYF
TGTGCCTGGAGTGTAACGGTATCAGGGAAGAGGTTGAACATTCAGTACTTC
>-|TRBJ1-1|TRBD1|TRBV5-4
CASSSGQPSEAFF
TGTGCCAGCAGCTCGGGACAGCCTAGTGAAGCTTTCTTT
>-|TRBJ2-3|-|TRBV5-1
CASSSTGVMADTQYF
TGCGCCAGCAGTTCTACGGGGGTTATGGCAGATACGCAGTATTTT
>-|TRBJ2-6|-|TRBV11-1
CASKGGANVLTF
TGTGCCAGCAAAGGTGGGGCCAACGTCCTGACTTTC